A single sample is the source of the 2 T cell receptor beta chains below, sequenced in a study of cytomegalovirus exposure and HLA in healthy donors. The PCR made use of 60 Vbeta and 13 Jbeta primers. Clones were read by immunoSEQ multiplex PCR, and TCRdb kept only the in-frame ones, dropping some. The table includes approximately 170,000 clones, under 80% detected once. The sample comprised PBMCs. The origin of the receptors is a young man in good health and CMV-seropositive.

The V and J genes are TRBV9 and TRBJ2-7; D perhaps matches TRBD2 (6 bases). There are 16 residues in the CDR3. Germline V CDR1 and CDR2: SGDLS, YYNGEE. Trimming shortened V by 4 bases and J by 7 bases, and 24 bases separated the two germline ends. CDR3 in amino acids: CASSPRGTSLWNEQYF. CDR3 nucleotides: TGTGCCAGCAGCCCCCGCGGGACTTCACTCTGGAATGAGCAGTACTTC.

The CDR3 sequence: CASSPPGTLTDTQYF. The CDR3 DNA reads TGTGCCAGCAGCCCCCCCGGGACACTCACAGATACGCAGTATTTT. J is TRBJ2-3 and V is TRBV7-2; the D gene is possibly TRBD1 (6 bases). This CDR3 comprises 15 residues. CDR1 is SGHTA, CDR2 FQGNSA, per germline. Trimming left V 5 bases short and J 2 bases short, with 14 bases between.